The clone carrying this TCR beta chain occurred a few times. Its antigen is unidentified. The sample originates from a study of T cells in Graves' hyperthyroidism and ophthalmopathy. TCR beta CDR3 regions were amplified from RNA. The HTBI primer set drove a first-round RT-PCR of the TCR CDR3. TCRdb fed the multiplex PCR reads into MiXCR, producing one record per CDR3 protein. This sample has about 560,000 distinct CDR3 sequences, with 15% to 19% found just once. Study-level points and caveats: Blood samples included most of the expanded thyroid clonotypes exceeding 0.001. A 13 V-J signature model discriminated ophthalmopathy versus stable hyperthyroidism.

This clonotype originated in a woman aged 25 to 39 with Graves' hyperthyroidism. Sample: blood.

The CDR3 sequence: CSDTGAGVSYNEQFF. CDR3 bases: TGCAGTGATACGGGGGCCGGGGTATCCTACAATGAGCAGTTCTTC. This chain joins TRBV29-1 and TRBJ2-1, with D perhaps assigned TRBD1 or TRBD2 (6 bases each). The germline V gene encodes CDR1 SQVTM and CDR2 ANQGSEA. This CDR3 region has 15 residues.